This TCR beta chain was sequenced for a study of T cell clones after liver transplantation (dated 2019 in TCRdb). Looking at the study overall: The samples were obtained from ITN030ST, a randomized trial that attempted immunosuppression withdrawal within 2 years after liver transplantation. Donor-reactive T cell clones were identified by TCRbeta sequencing following a pre-transplant mixed lymphocyte reaction and were subsequently tracked in post-transplant blood. Third party-reactive TCRbeta sequences from pre-transplant MLRs were also identified as an antigen-independent comparator for donor-reactive sequences. Three of the eight recipients were HCV-positive; the others were transplanted for non-autoimmune, non-viral indications. Subjects received no induction therapy and standard immunosuppression until randomization at 12-24 months post-transplant. Tolerance was defined as complete immunosuppression withdrawal for at least one year with no rise in liver enzymes beyond twice the upper limit of normal. Blood samples were collected pre-transplant, then pre-randomization ahead of withdrawal, and finally post-randomization once withdrawal had either been completed or failed. A cohort of 8 liver transplant recipients was studied, of whom 3 were classified as tolerant and 5 as non-tolerant. The study at large found these results: Because of small, heterogeneous patient numbers and non-standardized post-transplant time points, the conclusions were only preliminary. Without allograft tissue specimens, donor-reactive T cells may have migrated into the graft rather than being deleted. Circulating donor-reactive CD4 TCRbeta sequences fell significantly post-transplant in most of the 8 subjects, irrespective of tolerance or HCV status. A greater decline was seen for donor-reactive sequences than for third party-reactive sequences, suggesting partial antigen-specific deletion unrelated to withdrawal success. After accounting for repertoire turnover, donor-reactive detection was significantly reduced in 7 of 8 subjects for CD4 and 8 of 8 for CD8. Low numbers of available donor cells limited the measurable donor-reactive repertoire in a couple of subjects.

The CDR3, from cysteine to phenylalanine, totals 14 residues. Just the 42-base CDR3 DNA is kept, in frame starting at base 1. Sequences SGHVS (CDR1) and FQNEAQ (CDR2) are obtained from the germline V gene. V and J lose 4 bases and 6 bases, and a span of 12 bases separates them. High-throughput TCRbeta CDR3 sequencing of frozen genomic DNA was performed by immunoSEQ, with PCR amplification, mapping, bias correction and internal controls included. As for how the authors treated the data: Productive rearrangements were retained, and unique TCRbeta sequences were defined by the CDR3 nucleotide sequence together with the V and J gene. For classification of a sequence as donor-reactive, at least 5-fold expansion in CFSE-low cells relative to unstimulated pre-transplant cells and a frequency of at least 0.01% were required. Minimum frequency thresholds were set for each subject on the basis of the unstimulated sample with the lowest template count, so that a detection power of at least 90% was ensured. Jensen-Shannon divergence between the top 1000 TCRbeta sequences post-transplant and pre-transplant was used to measure repertoire turnover. Changes in detection of donor-reactive sequences were assessed with two-sided Fisher's exact tests. Held by TCRdb, this immuneACCESS table contains in-frame sequences only and omits some clones. Under half of the omission traces to an unresolved V gene where checked; the cause of the rest is unknown. V and J calls and clone size come straight from that table; D and trimming were deduced from the DNA. The table for this sample lists fewer than 110,000 clones; about 86% of them were counted only once. The ten largest clonotypes hold approximately 2.8% of the sample.

Note on this clone: The antigen it recognizes is unknown. It has no much larger one-base neighbor in the sample; base qualities were not kept.

Thawed unstimulated PBMCs were stained for CD3, CD4 and CD8 and FACS-sorted into CD3+CD4+ and CD3+CD8+ populations. Randomization to immunosuppression withdrawal applied to every one of the 8 studied subjects. Genomic DNA was isolated with the Qiagen DNeasy Blood and Tissue Kit. The chain is assembled from TRBV7-8 and TRBJ2-2, with no reliable assignment of the D segment. Sample: CD4+ T cells from blood, taken around 49 months after liver transplant. The receptor comes from a human patient who received a liver transplant. Some T cells seen after a transplant may have their origin in the graft donor. The CDR3 amino acid sequence is: CASSSPPTSGELFF. The DNA is TGTGCCAGCAGCTCCCCACCCACCTCCGGGGAGCTGTTTTTT.